The 9 T cell receptor beta chains listed next were all sequenced from one sample in a study of cytomegalovirus exposure and HLA in healthy donors. The PCR was carried out with 60 Vbeta primers and 13 Jbeta primers. Libraries were prepared by immunoSEQ multiplex PCR; TCRdb keeps only in-frame clonotypes and omits some of them. The sample includes about 170,000 clones, approximately 71% of them seen just once. The specimen sequenced was PBMCs. All receptors come from a girl under 18 in good health and CMV-seronegative.

The chain recombines TRBV5-4 with TRBJ1-1; the D is unclear. V gave up 1 base and J gave up 3 bases, with 10 bases separating them. Per the germline V gene, CDR1 is SGHNT and CDR2 is YYREEE (reference sequence). CDR3 length: 14 residues. As DNA, the CDR3 is TGTGCCAGCAGCTTGTATACAGAAGACACTGAAGCTTTCTTT. Amino acids: CASSLYTEDTEAFF.

This clone was recorded once. The CDR3 reads CASSQERGQPQHF. The CDR3 DNA is TGCGCCAGCAGCCAAGAAAGGGGTCAGCCCCAGCATTTT. The rearrangement joins TRBV4-1 to TRBJ1-5, with a possible D match to TRBD1 (5 bases). Trimming cost V 0 bases and J 6 bases, with 6 bases left between them. The germline gives CDR1 MGHRA, CDR2 YSYEKL. This CDR3 has 13 residues.

The rearrangement links TRBV7-6 to TRBJ2-2; 7 positions match TRBD1. The CDR3 has 16 amino acids. V trimming: 1 base; J trimming: 5 bases; junction bases outside the gene matches: 7. The germline V gene encodes CDR1 SGHVS and CDR2 FNYEAQ. CDR3 region: CASSLGRQGLTGELFF. CDR3 DNA: TGTGCCAGCAGCTTAGGGCGACAGGGATTGACCGGGGAGCTGTTTTTT.

CDR3 in amino acids: CASSLMTGAYNEQFF. The CDR3 DNA is TGCGCCAGCAGCTTAATGACAGGGGCCTACAATGAGCAGTTCTTC. V usage is TRBV5-1 and J usage is TRBJ2-1; 8 bases agree with TRBD1. Unmatched junction bases numbered 3, after V lost 2 bases and J lost 2 bases. The CDR3 extends over 15 amino acids. In germline, CDR1 is SGHRS, CDR2 YFSETQ.

The J gene is TRBJ2-7, the V gene TRBV6-1, with 9 nucleotides matching TRBD1. In germline, CDR1 is MNHNS, CDR2 SASEGT. CDR3 length: 18 amino acids. Trimming took 0 bases from V and 0 from J; bases not matched to a gene: 9. CDR3 residues: CASSEAPGTGFTSYEQYF. DNA for the CDR3: TGTGCCAGCAGTGAAGCCCCCGGGACAGGGTTTACCTCCTACGAGCAGTACTTC.

The chain combines TRBV19 with TRBJ2-4; 8 positions match TRBD1. The germline V gene has CDR1 LNHDA and CDR2 SQIVND (reference sequence). The CDR3 extends over 16 amino acids. V lost 4 bases to trimming and J lost 4 bases; unmatched junction nucleotides: 9. CDR3 bases: TGTGCCAGTAGTAACCAGGACAGGGTGGGTAAAAACATTCAGTACTTC. Its translation: CASSNQDRVGKNIQYF.

The count of this clone is one. The chain joins TRBV5-1 to TRBJ2-5, with a weak D call TRBD2 (6 bases). CDR3 length: 14 amino acids. The germline V and J ends were trimmed by 6 bases and 5 bases, with 17 bases remaining between them. Germline-derived CDR1 and CDR2 are SGHRS and YFSETQ. CDR3 nucleotides: TGCGCCAGCACCCCCGACCTGGGAGGTGAGACCCAGTACTTC. It specifies CASTPDLGGETQYF.

The chain recombines TRBV30 with TRBJ1-1, with 7 positions matching TRBD1. Germline V gene sequence: CDR1 GTSNPN, CDR2 SVGIG (reference sequence). V trimming: 7 bases; J trimming: 3 bases; junction bases outside the gene matches: 2. The CDR3 covers 11 residues. The CDR3 DNA follows: TGTGCCTTCGGACAGGACACTGAAGCTTTCTTT. Translation: CAFGQDTEAFF.

The chain carries TRBV7-6 and TRBJ1-1, with no clear D. Germline V lookup: CDR1 SGHVS, CDR2 FNYEAQ. This CDR3 is 15 amino acids long. V gave up 2 bases and J gave up 1 base, with 11 bases separating them. CDR3 sequence reads: CASSLWAGSNTEAFF. In DNA form, the CDR3 reads TGTGCCAGCAGCTTATGGGCAGGATCGAACACTGAAGCTTTCTTT.